These 29 T cell receptor beta chains came from one sample sequenced in a study of T-cell memory formation after mild COVID-19. TCRdb ran MiXCR on the 5' RACE reads and lists one entry per CDR3 protein. The sample holds fewer than 60,000 distinct CDR3 sequences, 25% to 35% seen once. Sequences were obtained from PBMCs or a T cell subset sorted from them (not recorded which). The receptors come from a man between 18 and 29 years old who had mild COVID-19 (a few samples of this study predate the infection). Cell type and time point are not known.

This clonotype was counted a few times. The rearrangement uses TRBV4-3 and TRBJ2-1, with TRBD1 matching 7 bases. The V segment lost 4 bases and the J segment 5 bases; nucleotides outside the gene matches: 11. The length of the CDR3 is 16 residues. Germline CDR1 LGHNA, CDR2 YSLEER. The CDR3 here is CASSPAEGASNNEQFF. The CDR3 nucleotides are TGCGCCAGCAGCCCTGCCGAGGGGGCCTCGAACAATGAGCAGTTCTTC.

CDR3 residues: CASNSDRDHTDTQYF. The CDR3 bases are TGTGCCAGCAACTCCGACAGGGATCACACAGATACGCAGTATTTT. The V call is TRBV25-1, the J call TRBJ2-3; 7 bases line up with TRBD1. This CDR3 is 15 amino acids long. Unmatched junction bases numbered 9, after V lost 7 bases and J lost 2 bases. CDR1 and CDR2 (germline): MGHDK, SYGVNS.

The chain is built from TRBV7-9 and TRBJ1-2; the D gene is possibly TRBD1 (5 bases). Trimming removed 0 bases from V and 4 bases from J, with 9 bases in between. The germline CDR1 and CDR2 sequences are SEHNR and FQNEAQ (reference sequence). The CDR3 totals 14 residues. The CDR3 DNA follows: TGTGCCAGCAGCTTAGCGACAGAGCTCTATGGCTACACCTTC. Residues: CASSLATELYGYTF.

J is TRBJ1-4 and V is TRBV14, with TRBD1 matching over 7 bases. There are 16 residues in the CDR3. CDR1 is SGHDN and CDR2 is FVKESK in the germline V gene. The V gene end was trimmed by 1 base and the J gene end by 4 bases; junction bases not matched to a gene: 6. CDR3 loop: CASSQALDRYNEKLFF. The CDR3 DNA is TGTGCCAGCAGCCAAGCTCTGGACAGGTATAATGAAAAACTGTTTTTT.

A few counts support this clonotype. The chain is built from TRBV7-3 and TRBJ2-2; 7 bases agree with TRBD1. CDR1 and CDR2 (germline): SGHTA, FQGTGA. The CDR3 is made up of 15 amino acids. The V gene end was trimmed by 3 bases and the J gene end by 4 bases; junction bases not matched to a gene: 5. CDR3: CASSFSGTATGELFF. CDR3 sequence (DNA): TGTGCCAGCAGCTTTTCCGGGACAGCCACCGGGGAGCTGTTTTTT.

This chain links TRBV6-5 with TRBJ2-2; 10 bases fit TRBD2. The CDR3 length is 16 residues. Germline CDR1 is MNHEY and CDR2 is SVGAGI. V lost 0 bases and J lost 3; bases outside the gene matches: 1. CDR3 loop: CASSYSLAGDTGELFF. The CDR3 coding sequence is TGTGCCAGCAGTTACTCCCTAGCGGGGGACACCGGGGAGCTGTTTTTT.

The chain recombines TRBV7-9 with TRBJ2-7; possible D gene TRBD1, 6 bases. Germline V lookup: CDR1 SEHNR, CDR2 FQNEAQ (reference sequence). The V and J ends lost 5 bases and 2 bases respectively, with 13 bases between them. This CDR3 is 14 amino acids long. CDR3 amino acids: CASSPPGAAYEQYF. As DNA, the CDR3 is TGTGCCAGCAGCCCACCAGGGGCGGCCTACGAGCAGTACTTC.

This chain joins TRBV7-9 and TRBJ2-1, with a weak D call TRBD2 (6 bases). The V gene's germline CDR1 is SEHNR and CDR2 FQNEAQ (reference sequence). The V end was cut by 2 bases, the J end by 4 bases, with 12 bases between. The length of the CDR3 is 15 residues. CDR3 loop: CASSLPGGGYNEQFF. In nucleotides, the CDR3 is TGTGCCAGCAGCTTACCCGGTGGGGGGTACAATGAGCAGTTCTTC.

This clonotype was seen only a few times. This chain joins TRBV29-1 and TRBJ2-3; 9 bases line up with TRBD1. Losses at the gene ends were 6 bases for V and 6 bases for J; bases not matched to a gene: 10. The CDR3 has 14 amino acids. Germline V gene sequence: CDR1 SQVTM, CDR2 ANQGSEA. CDR3 nucleotide sequence: TGCAGCGTGGCCGGGACAGGGCCGGAGGATACGCAGTATTTT. Amino acids: CSVAGTGPEDTQYF.

This clonotype was observed many times. The V gene is TRBV5-1, the J gene TRBJ2-1; perhaps TRBD1 as D (6 bases). Germline CDR1 SGHRS, CDR2 YFSETQ. The CDR3 covers 14 residues. Trimming removed 1 base at V and 4 bases at J, with 9 bases between. The CDR3 is CASSLLGQYNEQFF. The CDR3, as DNA: TGCGCCAGCAGCTTGCTAGGACAGTACAATGAGCAGTTCTTC.

This clonotype is medium-sized within its sample. This chain joins TRBV20-1 and TRBJ2-7; 8 bases map to TRBD1. V gave up 1 base and J gave up 4 bases; unmatched junction bases: 6. The CDR3 is made up of 14 amino acids. Germline assignment: CDR1 DFQATT and CDR2 SNEGSKA (reference sequence). The CDR3 loop reads CSARGQGSKYEQYV. The CDR3 DNA reads TGCAGTGCTAGAGGACAGGGGAGCAAGTACGAGCAGTACGTC.

This clonotype was found a few times. The chain is built from TRBV7-3 and TRBJ2-1; D is possibly TRBD2 (6 bases). CDR1 SGHTA and CDR2 FQGTGA come from the germline V gene. Trimming removed 6 bases at V and 4 bases at J, with 19 bases between. The CDR3 loop spans 16 amino acids. CDR3: CASSPTPGLTYNEQFF. CDR3 coding DNA: TGTGCCAGCAGTCCCACACCGGGACTGACGTACAATGAGCAGTTCTTC.

This chain connects TRBV5-1 to TRBJ2-3; the match to TRBD2 covers 10 bases. CDR1 and CDR2 from the germline V gene are SGHRS and YFSETQ. V shed 3 bases and J 4 bases; nucleotides not matched to a gene: 8. The CDR3 contains 16 residues. The CDR3 DNA is TGCGCCAGCAGCTGGGGCGAGCGGGGGGGCCCAGATACGCAGTATTTT. It encodes CASSWGERGGPDTQYF.

V usage is TRBV4-1 and J usage is TRBJ2-3, with D unclear. CDR1 MGHRA and CDR2 YSYEKL come from the germline V gene. V gave up 5 bases and J gave up 0 bases, with 12 bases separating them. This CDR3 has 15 amino acids. The CDR3 DNA is TGCGCCAGCAGCGTAAGCTCCTCTAGCACAGATACGCAGTATTTT. This translates into CASSVSSSSTDTQYF.

The sample holds a few counts of this clonotype. The chain employs TRBV11-3 and TRBJ1-1, with D hard to call. The CDR3 spans 12 residues. Trimming left V 5 bases short and J 11 bases short, with 15 bases between. Germline V gives CDR1 SGHNT, CDR2 YENEEA. In nucleotides, the CDR3 is TGTGCCAGCAGCCGATTCGGGGAACCGGCTTTCTTT. It is translated as CASSRFGEPAFF.

This clonotype has at least ten counts. The chain carries TRBV4-2 and TRBJ1-6; D is undetermined. This CDR3 is 15 amino acids long. V dropped 0 bases and J dropped 13 bases, with 16 bases sitting between them. CDR1 is LGHNA, CDR2 YNFKEQ, per germline. Here the CDR3 reads CASSQDPGPEEPLHF. The DNA for the CDR3 is TGTGCCAGCAGCCAAGATCCCGGTCCGGAGGAGCCCCTCCACTTT.

This clonotype came up a few times. This chain uses TRBV27 with TRBJ1-3; D is undetermined. This CDR3 contains 16 residues. V lost 0 bases and J 0 bases, leaving 9 bases between the germline ends. The germline V gene encodes CDR1 MNHEY and CDR2 SMNVEV (reference sequence). In DNA form, the CDR3 reads TGTGCCAGCAGTTTATCGTCGGGATACTCTGGAAACACCATATATTTT. It translates to CASSLSSGYSGNTIYF.

The rearrangement uses TRBV27 and TRBJ1-1, with 9 nucleotides matching TRBD1. Germline V gene data show CDR1 as MNHEY and CDR2 as SMNVEV (reference sequence). V dropped 8 bases and J dropped 5; count of bases not matched to a gene: 3. This CDR3 has 12 residues. The DNA for the CDR3 is TGTGCCAGCGGACAGGGGATGACTGAAGCTTTCTTT. Encoded protein: CASGQGMTEAFF.

This clonotype was detected a few times. The rearrangement joins TRBV20-1 to TRBJ2-7; D uncertain. This CDR3 is 14 amino acids long. Trimming pared 0 bases from V and 6 bases from J, leaving 15 bases between. The germline V gene encodes CDR1 DFQATT and CDR2 SNEGSKA (reference sequence). The CDR3 bases are TGCAGTGCTAGAGATGAGCGAGCTGGGTTCGAGCAGTACTTC. Residues: CSARDERAGFEQYF.

This clonotype was seen more than once but under ten times. V is TRBV7-8 and J is TRBJ2-5; no definite D call. V dropped 0 bases and J dropped 3 bases, with 11 bases sitting between them. CDR3 length equals 15 residues. In germline, CDR1 is SGHVS, CDR2 FQNEAQ. In nucleotides, the CDR3 is TGTGCCAGCAGCTTAGCGGCGCACTTTAAAGAGACCCAGTACTTC. Its translation: CASSLAAHFKETQYF.

This clonotype occurred a few times. This sequence joins TRBV5-6 and TRBJ2-7, with 8 bases identical to TRBD1. This CDR3 has 14 amino acids. V dropped 2 bases and J dropped 7; count of bases not matched to a gene: 8. Germline V CDR1 and CDR2: SGHDT, YYEEEE. The CDR3 nucleotides read TGTGCCAGCAGCTTAGAGGACAGGGTGAGGGAGCAGTACTTC. Translating gives CASSLEDRVREQYF.

This clonotype was counted only a few times. The rearrangement joins TRBV7-9 to TRBJ2-5; possible D gene TRBD1, 6 bases. Germline CDR1 SEHNR, CDR2 FQNEAQ (reference sequence). V dropped 5 bases and J dropped 2 bases, with 12 bases sitting between them. The CDR3 covers 14 residues. This CDR3 is CASSTDRQQETQYF. The DNA of the CDR3 is TGTGCCAGCAGCACCGACAGGCAGCAAGAGACCCAGTACTTC.

The V and J genes are TRBV5-5 and TRBJ2-1; 10 nucleotides align to TRBD2. The J segment lost 7 bases and the V segment lost 2 bases, leaving 12 bases of the junction unmatched. Germline assignment: CDR1 SGHKS and CDR2 YYEKEE (reference sequence). The CDR3 extends over 17 amino acids. CDR3 sequence (DNA): TGTGCCAGCAGCTTACTGCTCGTAGCGGGGGGTCCTAATGAGCAGTTCTTC. It translates to CASSLLLVAGGPNEQFF.

The sample holds a few counts of this clonotype. V and J are TRBV19 and TRBJ2-7; D possibly corresponds to TRBD2 (5 bases). CDR1 LNHDA and CDR2 SQIVND come from the germline V gene (reference sequence). V was shortened by 1 base and J by 3 bases, with 10 bases between the two germline ends. This CDR3 has 14 residues. CDR3 bases: TGTGCCAGTAGTATAGGACCCGGGGACTACGAGCAGTACTTC. Its protein is CASSIGPGDYEQYF.

The chain recombines TRBV6-7 with TRBJ2-7; D gene uncertain. TRBV6-7 has ORF status, its function being uncertain. Trimming removed 2 bases from V and 3 bases from J, with 5 bases in between. The CDR3 runs 12 residues. The DNA of the CDR3 is TGTGCCAGCAGTTACACGGACTACGAGCAGTACGTC. Residues: CASSYTDYEQYV.

CDR3 bases: TGTGCCAGCAGCTTCGGACTTCCCTACGAGCAGTACTTC. Amino acid sequence: CASSFGLPYEQYF. This chain connects TRBV7-9 to TRBJ2-7; tentatively, D is TRBD2 (5 bases). This CDR3 has 13 amino acids. Germline V CDR1 and CDR2: SEHNR, FQNEAQ (reference sequence). Trimming shortened V by 3 bases and J by 2 bases, and 8 bases separated the two germline ends.

This chain links TRBV4-1 with TRBJ1-2; the match to TRBD1 covers 8 bases. CDR1 and CDR2 from the germline V gene are MGHRA and YSYEKL. There are 15 residues in the CDR3. Trimming at V came to 2 bases and at J to 6 bases, leaving 8 bases not matched to a gene. CDR3 residues: CASSQFSDRADGYTF. The CDR3 DNA reads TGCGCCAGCAGCCAATTTTCGGACAGGGCGGATGGCTACACCTTC.

The genes are TRBV7-9 and TRBJ2-7; D might be TRBD1 (6 bases). The CDR3 is made up of 15 amino acids. Per the germline V gene, CDR1 is SEHNR and CDR2 is FQNEAQ (reference sequence). The V and J ends lost 0 bases and 4 bases respectively, with 13 bases between them. The CDR3 is CASSLAPGVAYEQYV. The CDR3 DNA follows: TGTGCCAGCAGCTTAGCTCCAGGGGTTGCTTACGAGCAGTACGTC.

The rearrangement joins TRBV13 to TRBJ2-3; 9 nucleotides align to TRBD2. The V segment lost 0 bases and the J segment 2 bases; nucleotides outside the gene matches: 6. Germline assignment: CDR1 PRHDT and CDR2 FYEKMQ (reference sequence). The CDR3 covers 17 residues. The CDR3 DNA is TGTGCCAGCAGCTTAGGCGTAGCGGGGGCCTCCACAGATACGCAGTATTTT. This translates into CASSLGVAGASTDTQYF.